One sample yielded the 21 T cell receptor beta chains listed below, sequenced in a study of control samples from healthy donors and cancer patients (dated by TCRdb to 2020 to 2022). Library creation used the immunoSEQ multiplex PCR assay. The table comes from immuneACCESS by way of TCRdb, which keeps in-frame sequences with V and J called. Part of the clones is missing from these tables; in studies checked, under half for an unresolved V gene and the rest for unknown reasons. The sample table lists under 200,000 clones, 88% of them with a count of one. In total, the top ten clones hold 4.9% of the sample. The sample taken for sequencing was blood. These receptors were taken from a woman aged 25 to 39 in good health.

The chain couples TRBV9 to TRBJ2-7; TRBD1 might be the D (5 bases). The CDR3 covers 13 residues. The V gene lost 0 bases and the J gene lost 3 bases, with 7 bases spanning the gap. Germline values: CDR1 SGDLS, CDR2 YYNGEE. The CDR3 reads CASSVGGYYEQYV. The CDR3 DNA follows: TGTGCCAGCAGCGTAGGGGGCTACTACGAGCAGTACGTC.

This clone was found a few times. The chain recombines TRBV5-6 with TRBJ2-7; TRBD2 is a possible D gene (6 bases). This CDR3 contains 15 residues. From germline, CDR1 is SGHDT and CDR2 YYEEEE. The ends were cut back, 2 bases at V and 9 bases at J, with 21 bases in the middle. As DNA, the CDR3 is TGTGCCAGCAGCTTCTCTCCCCAGGGCTTCGGGGGGCAGTACTTC. Translated: CASSFSPQGFGGQYF.

The gene calls are TRBV29-1 and TRBJ2-5, with D possibly being TRBD1 or TRBD2 (5 bases each). CDR1 is SQVTM, CDR2 ANQGSEA, per germline. V gave up 3 bases and J gave up 3 bases, with 8 bases separating them. The CDR3 contains 12 residues. This CDR3 reads CSVERGEETQYF. The CDR3 DNA reads as TGCAGCGTTGAGAGGGGAGAAGAGACCCAGTACTTC.

This clone was seen at least ten times. J is TRBJ1-2 and V is TRBV2; 10 nucleotides agree with TRBD1. The length of the CDR3 is 14 residues. CDR1 SNHLY and CDR2 FYNNEI come from the germline V gene. V lost 9 bases, J lost 6 bases, and 10 bases stayed unmatched. CDR3 DNA: TGTGCCAGTCAATCTCTGGGGACAGGGGATGGCTACACCTTC. Protein: CASQSLGTGDGYTF.

The chain employs TRBV7-9 and TRBJ2-5; no firm D call. V lost 4 bases, J lost 2 bases, and 5 bases lay in between. CDR1 and CDR2 (germline): SEHNR, FQNEAQ (reference sequence). The CDR3 totals 12 residues. The DNA of the CDR3 is TGTGCCAGCAGCTCCCGTCAAGAGACCCAGTACTTC. Translating gives CASSSRQETQYF. Variable domain in full (rest from reference TRBV7-9 and TRBJ2-5): DTGVSQNPRHKITKRGQNVTFRCDPISEHNRLYWYRQTLGQGPEFLTYFQNEAQLEKSRLLSDRFSAERPKGSFSTLEIQRTEQGDSAMYLCASSSRQETQYFGPGTRLLVL.

V and J are TRBV7-8 and TRBJ2-2; D is perhaps TRBD1 (5 bases). With 2 bases removed from V and 6 bases from J, the gap between germline ends came to 7 bases. CDR3 length equals 13 residues. The V gene's germline CDR1 is SGHVS and CDR2 FQNEAQ. CDR3 coding DNA: TGTGCCAGCAGCTTAACAGGCGCCGGGGAGCTGTTTTTT. Protein product: CASSLTGAGELFF.

The chain couples TRBV27 to TRBJ2-3, with D possibly being TRBD1 or TRBD2 (5 bases each). The CDR3 contains 14 residues. V was clipped by 9 bases and J by 2 bases, with 15 bases between them. Germline assignment: CDR1 MNHEY and CDR2 SMNVEV (reference sequence). Here the CDR3 reads CASSTGPNTDTQYF. The CDR3 nucleotides read TGTGCCAGTAGTACGGGACCCAACACAGATACGCAGTATTTT.

A few counts support this clone. This CDR3 is CASSQARDGPTDTQYF. CDR3 nucleotide sequence: TGTGCCAGCAGCCAAGCACGGGACGGACCCACAGATACGCAGTATTTT. The V and J genes are TRBV3-1 (or the pseudogene TRBV3-2) and TRBJ2-3, with D perhaps assigned TRBD1 or TRBD2 (5 bases each). Trimming removed 1 base at V and 2 bases at J, with 13 bases between. The CDR3 consists of 16 residues. CDR1 and CDR2 from the germline V gene are LGHDT and YNNKEL (reference sequence).

The chain uses TRBV7-9 and TRBJ2-2; D is unresolved. This CDR3 has 14 amino acids. Germline loops: CDR1 SEHNR, CDR2 FQNEAQ (reference sequence). V was cut by 4 bases and J by 0 bases, with 6 bases left in between. CDR3 amino acids: CASSSSSNTGELFF. The CDR3 coding sequence is TGTGCCAGCAGCTCAAGTTCGAACACCGGGGAGCTGTTTTTT.

The chain recombines TRBV3-1 (or the pseudogene TRBV3-2) with TRBJ1-4; TRBD1 agrees at 8 bases. J gave up 0 bases and V 5 bases, and 5 bases lay outside the gene matches. CDR1 and CDR2 (germline): LGHDT, YNNKEL (reference sequence). The CDR3 has 16 residues. CDR3 region: CASSRRTGTTNEKLFF. For the CDR3, the DNA is TGTGCCAGCAGCAGACGGACAGGGACAACTAATGAAAAACTGTTTTTT.

The chain joins TRBV14 to TRBJ1-4; the D is unclear. The CDR3 has 12 residues. Germline V gene data show CDR1 as SGHDN and CDR2 as FVKESK. Trimming took 8 bases from V and 7 from J, leaving 11 bases between them. CDR3 loop: CASGIRAEKLFF. CDR3 DNA sequence: TGTGCCAGCGGGATAAGGGCTGAAAAACTGTTTTTT.

V is TRBV19 and J is TRBJ1-1, with TRBD1 identical over 7 bases. Trimming took 4 bases from V and 3 from J; bases not matched to a gene: 2. The germline CDR1 and CDR2 sequences are LNHDA and SQIVND (reference sequence). The CDR3 is 13 amino acids. In nucleotides, the CDR3 is TGTGCCAGTAGTACCGGACAGGACACTGAAGCTTTCTTT. It encodes CASSTGQDTEAFF.

The rearrangement links TRBV2 to TRBJ1-1; unclear D gene. The CDR3 spans 15 residues. Trimming removed 4 bases from V and 3 bases from J, with 15 bases in between. Germline assignment: CDR1 SNHLY and CDR2 FYNNEI. The CDR3 DNA follows: TGTGCCAGCAGTGGTGTGGACGCTCGGGACACTGAAGCTTTCTTT. This codes for CASSGVDARDTEAFF.

A few counts support this clone. Written as DNA, the CDR3 is TGTGCCAGCAAGACTGACGCGGATACGCAGTATTTT. Its translation: CASKTDADTQYF. This chain connects TRBV25-1 to TRBJ2-3; D is ambiguous. CDR1 and CDR2 from the germline V gene are MGHDK and SYGVNS. The CDR3 consists of 12 residues. V dropped 7 bases and J dropped 6 bases, with 11 bases sitting between them.

The V and J genes are TRBV24-1 and TRBJ2-5; D possibly matches TRBD1 or TRBD2 (5 bases each). Germline values: CDR1 KGHDR, CDR2 SFDVKD. This CDR3 region has 12 residues. Trimming left V 6 bases short and J 5 bases short, with 9 bases between. The CDR3 here is CATSPGAETQYF. For the CDR3, the DNA is TGTGCCACCAGTCCCGGGGCGGAGACCCAGTACTTC.

This chain uses TRBV6-5 with TRBJ2-1, with 8 nucleotides matching TRBD1. Germline V gene lookup returns CDR1 MNHEY and CDR2 SVGAGI. V was clipped by 8 bases and J by 9 bases; unmatched bases: 9. The CDR3 consists of 13 residues. CDR3 in amino acids: CASLFQGASEQFF. CDR3 nucleotides: TGTGCCAGCCTATTCCAGGGGGCGTCTGAGCAGTTCTTC.

This sequence joins TRBV6-2 or TRBV6-3 and TRBJ2-1, with a weak D call TRBD2 (5 bases). The germline V gene has CDR1 MNHEY and CDR2 SVGEGT. Trimming cost V 0 bases and J 6 bases, with 6 bases left between them. CDR3 length: 13 residues. CDR3 bases: TGTGCCAGCAGTTACTCGGGGAGCAATGAGCAGTTCTTC. Its protein product is CASSYSGSNEQFF.

This chain connects TRBV4-2 to TRBJ2-2, with 11 bases that match TRBD2. Germline V gives CDR1 LGHNA, CDR2 YNFKEQ. V lost 0 bases to trimming and J lost 3 bases; unmatched junction nucleotides: 12. This CDR3 is built from 20 residues. CDR3 in amino acids: CASSQDLSSGGAWDTGELFF. The CDR3 DNA reads TGTGCCAGCAGCCAAGATCTTAGTAGCGGGGGGGCTTGGGACACCGGGGAGCTGTTTTTT.

V usage is TRBV7-2 and J usage is TRBJ2-7; 10 nucleotides align to TRBD2. Germline assignment: CDR1 SGHTA and CDR2 FQGNSA. CDR3 length: 14 residues. V lost 6 bases, J lost 4 bases, and 6 bases stayed unmatched. The CDR3 spells CASSWTSGTYEQYF. The CDR3 DNA is TGTGCCAGCAGTTGGACTAGCGGAACTTACGAGCAGTACTTC.

This clone was picked up one time. This chain joins TRBV6-5 and TRBJ2-4; possible D gene TRBD2, 6 bases. This CDR3 is 13 amino acids long. V dropped 2 bases and J dropped 8 bases, with 10 bases sitting between them. Germline V gives CDR1 MNHEY, CDR2 SVGAGI. The CDR3 coding sequence is TGTGCCAGCAGTTACAGGGAGGACGACATTCAGTACTTC. It encodes CASSYREDDIQYF.

The chain employs TRBV24-1 and TRBJ2-5; either TRBD1 or TRBD2 may supply D (5 bases each). Germline V gene sequence: CDR1 KGHDR, CDR2 SFDVKD. The CDR3 has 14 residues. Trimming left V 6 bases short and J 7 bases short, with 17 bases between. The chain's CDR3 is CATSYSGAKGTQYF. CDR3 nucleotides: TGTGCCACCAGTTACTCCGGGGCCAAGGGGACCCAGTACTTC.